The 27 T cell receptor beta chains reported below all come from one sample, sequenced in a study of molecular identifiers for immune sequencing clone quantification. A single record per CDR3 protein comes from TCRdb applying MiXCR to the PCR reads. There are around 480,000 distinct CDR3 sequences in the sample; 20% to 25% occur only once, and about 0.8% lies in the top ten. The specimen sequenced was naive CD8+ T cells from blood, with Jurkat cell RNA spiked in. As to subset: FACS-sorted CD8+CD4-CCR7+CD45RA+ naive T cells. These receptors were collected from a human donor in good health. Some libraries in this study had Jurkat cell RNA spiked in.

Comments on this clonotype: This could be a read error, since a much larger clone is one nucleotide away. V is TRBV20-1 and J is TRBJ2-2; D tentatively reads TRBD1 or TRBD2 (5 bases each). This CDR3 is built from 15 residues. Germline values: CDR1 DFQATT, CDR2 SNEGSKA (reference sequence). CDR3: CSAKIKPLGTGELLF. CDR3 coding DNA: TGCAGTGCTAAGATAAAGCCGTTGGGGACCGGGGAGCTGCTTTTT.

This clonotype came up many times. The chain employs TRBV12-3 or TRBV12-4 and TRBJ2-1, with TRBD1 matching over 7 bases. V shed 5 bases, J shed 7 bases, and the junction held 8 bases outside the gene matches. The CDR3 covers 14 residues. The CDR3 spells CASSPSDRSNEQFF. The CDR3 nucleotides read TGTGCCAGCAGTCCATCGGACAGGTCTAATGAGCAGTTCTTC.

This clonotype was picked up many times. As DNA, the CDR3 is TGCAGTGCTAGAGAATTAGCGGGGACCAACTCCTACGAGCAGTACTTC. This codes for CSARELAGTNSYEQYF. V usage is TRBV20-1 and J usage is TRBJ2-7; 8 bases fit TRBD2. The CDR3 consists of 16 residues. With V trimmed by 0 bases and J by 0 bases, 7 bases remained unmatched. Germline CDR1 reads DFQATT; CDR2 reads SNEGSKA (reference sequence).

Concerning this clonotype itself: One base away lies a much larger clone, so this may be a sequencing read error. The V gene is TRBV28, the J gene TRBJ2-5; tentatively, D is TRBD2 (5 bases). Germline V gene sequence: CDR1 MDHEN, CDR2 SYDVKM. This CDR3 is built from 16 residues. The V and J ends lost 1 base and 3 bases respectively, with 15 bases between them. Here the CDR3 reads CASSLSAGWYKETQYF. CDR3 DNA sequence: TGTGCCAGCAGTTTATCCGCGGGCTGGTACAAAGAGACCCAGTACTTC.

V usage is TRBV28 and J usage is TRBJ2-7, with 13 nucleotides matching TRBD2. Germline V lookup: CDR1 MDHEN, CDR2 SYDVKM. V was pared by 4 bases and J by 4 bases, with 7 bases of the junction left unmatched. The CDR3 is made up of 16 amino acids. The CDR3 loop reads CASSSEPGLAGYEQYF. The CDR3 nucleotides are TGTGCCAGCAGTTCAGAACCGGGACTAGCGGGATACGAGCAGTACTTC.

The chain employs TRBV25-1 and TRBJ2-3; 9 bases are shared with TRBD1. The DNA end is more similar to TRBJ1-5, so the J call may be wrong. The CDR3 has 16 amino acids. From germline, CDR1 is MGHDK and CDR2 SYGVNS. The DNA for the CDR3 is TGTGCCAGCAGTGAATTCCCGGGACAGGGAACAGATACGCAGCATTTT. Translated, it gives CASSEFPGQGTDTQHF.

This clonotype was seen ten or more times. The chain joins TRBV28 to TRBJ1-1, with TRBD1 as a possible D gene (5 bases). Trimming removed 4 bases at V and 5 bases at J, with 11 bases between. There are 13 residues in the CDR3. CDR1 and CDR2 (germline): MDHEN, SYDVKM. The CDR3 region has the DNA TGTGCCAGCAGTTACCGGGGACCTACTGAAGCTTTCTTT. It is translated as CASSYRGPTEAFF.

This clonotype has ten or more counts. This rearrangement joins TRBV29-1 to TRBJ2-3; D is ambiguous. Germline V lookup: CDR1 SQVTM, CDR2 ANQGSEA. This CDR3 has 16 amino acids. V was trimmed by 6 bases and J by 0 bases, leaving 19 bases between them. The CDR3 sequence: CSVPFIYGPSTDTQYF. The CDR3 DNA reads TGCAGCGTCCCCTTTATCTACGGTCCTAGCACAGATACGCAGTATTTT.

The rearrangement uses TRBV27 and TRBJ1-2; D uncertain. CDR1 and CDR2 from the germline V gene are MNHEY and SMNVEV (reference sequence). V shed 2 bases and J shed 6 bases, with 13 bases lying between them. The CDR3 extends over 14 amino acids. CDR3: CASSLRGNTHGYTF. The CDR3 DNA is TGTGCCAGCAGTTTACGTGGGAATACCCATGGCTACACCTTC.

The J gene is TRBJ2-7, the V gene TRBV6-2 or TRBV6-3, with D possibly called TRBD1 or TRBD2 (5 bases each). CDR1 MNHEY and CDR2 SVGEGT come from the germline V gene. Trimming pared 7 bases from V and 3 bases from J, leaving 16 bases between. This CDR3 spans 14 amino acids. CDR3 protein: CASTDRDGLYEQYF. In DNA, the CDR3 is TGTGCCAGCACCGACCGGGACGGACTCTACGAGCAGTACTTC.

This chain uses TRBV30 with TRBJ2-3, with a weak D call TRBD1 (5 bases). The V end lost 2 bases, the J end lost 0 bases, and 12 bases lay between the germline ends. The length of the CDR3 is 15 residues. Germline assignment: CDR1 GTSNPN and CDR2 SVGIG (reference sequence). Here the CDR3 reads CAWSQGSSSTDTQYF. Written as DNA, the CDR3 is TGTGCCTGGAGTCAGGGTTCCAGTAGCACAGATACGCAGTATTTT.

This clonotype was detected only once. The chain is built from TRBV4-2 and TRBJ2-7; TRBD1 or TRBD2 may be the D gene (5 bases each). Germline assignment: CDR1 LGHNA and CDR2 YNFKEQ. V was shortened by 3 bases and J by 3 bases, with 15 bases between the two germline ends. The CDR3 loop spans 15 amino acids. DNA for the CDR3: TGTGCCAGCAGCCAGGGTTTCCTTGGGGGCTACGAGCAGTACTTC. The encoded protein is CASSQGFLGGYEQYF.

As regards this clonotype: A much larger clone differs by one base, so this may be a read error. The chain is built from TRBV6-5 and TRBJ2-4; no reliable D call. Trimming shortened V by 6 bases and J by 0 bases, and 12 bases separated the two germline ends. Germline assignment: CDR1 MNHEY and CDR2 SVGAGI. The CDR3 has 15 amino acids. The CDR3 loop is CASSITEIAKNIQYF. CDR3 nucleotide sequence: TGTGCCAGCAGCATCACCGAGATAGCCAAAAACATTCAGTACTTC.

This clonotype was seen a few times. CDR3 amino acids: CASSLWGVREYEQYF. In DNA form, the CDR3 reads TGTGCCAGCAGTTTATGGGGCGTCAGAGAATACGAGCAGTACTTC. This chain uses TRBV28 with TRBJ2-7, with D uncertain. Germline V lookup: CDR1 MDHEN, CDR2 SYDVKM. Trimming stripped 0 bases from V and 4 bases from J, with 13 bases between. The CDR3 contains 15 residues.

The sample holds many counts of this clonotype. This chain uses TRBV7-9 with TRBJ2-3; 11 bases fit TRBD2. Germline CDR1 SEHNR, CDR2 FQNEAQ (reference sequence). The CDR3 is made up of 16 amino acids. Trimming at V came to 4 bases and at J to 2 bases, leaving 5 bases not matched to a gene. The CDR3 DNA follows: TGTGCCAGCAGCTCCACTAGCGGGGGACTCACAGATACGCAGTATTTT. It codes for CASSSTSGGLTDTQYF.

The chain links TRBV7-9 to TRBJ2-5; 7 nucleotides agree with TRBD2. This CDR3 is 19 amino acids long. V dropped 5 bases and J dropped 5; count of bases not matched to a gene: 23. CDR1 and CDR2 from the germline V gene are SEHNR and FQNEAQ (reference sequence). The CDR3: CASSKPLVPRTRLGETQYF. As DNA, the CDR3 is TGTGCCAGCAGCAAACCCCTTGTACCTCGGACTAGGTTAGGCGAGACCCAGTACTTC.

The table lists this clonotype with many counts. V and J are TRBV4-1 and TRBJ2-3, with D perhaps TRBD2 (5 bases). CDR3 length equals 14 residues. Trimming pared 5 bases from V and 3 bases from J, leaving 12 bases between. Germline loops: CDR1 MGHRA, CDR2 YSYEKL. In nucleotides, the CDR3 is TGCGCCAGCAGCTACGAGGGTACAACAGATACGCAGTATTTT. This codes for CASSYEGTTDTQYF.

This clonotype was counted ten times or more. The rearrangement links TRBV5-1 to TRBJ2-3; TRBD2 agrees at 12 bases. Unmatched junction bases numbered 14, after V lost 0 bases and J lost 0 bases. CDR1 SGHRS and CDR2 YFSETQ come from the germline V gene. The CDR3 spans 21 residues. CDR3 coding DNA: TGCGCCAGCAGCTTGGAACTAGCGGGAGGTGGTCGTGTGGTGAGCACAGATACGCAGTATTTT. Protein product: CASSLELAGGGRVVSTDTQYF.

Comments on this clonotype: A single base separates this from a much larger clone, so it may be a read error. V usage is TRBV2 and J usage is TRBJ2-7; 12 positions agree with TRBD1. V gave up 6 bases and J gave up 8 bases; unmatched junction bases: 11. Germline values: CDR1 SNHLY, CDR2 FYNNEI. This CDR3 is built from 15 residues. CDR3 amino acids: CASRETGTGGHKQYF. In DNA form, the CDR3 reads TGTGCCAGCAGGGAAACCGGGACAGGGGGCCACAAGCAGTACTTC. Full variable domain (outside the CDR3, taken from reference TRBV2 and TRBJ2-7): EPEVTQTPSHQVTQMGQEVILRCVPISNHLYFYWYRQILGQKVEFLVSFYNNEISEKSEIFDDQFSVERPDGSNFTLKIRSTKLEDSAMYFCASRETGTGGHKQYFGPGTRLTVT.

In this sample, this clonotype turned up a few times. CDR3 nucleotide sequence: TGTGCCAGCAGCCCGTGGACAAGCAGCTCCTACGAGCAGTACTTC. Protein product: CASSPWTSSSYEQYF. The chain has TRBV7-9 and TRBJ2-7; D perhaps matches TRBD1 (5 bases). The ends were cut back, 5 bases at V and 0 bases at J, with 14 bases in the middle. The germline V gene encodes CDR1 SEHNR and CDR2 FQNEAQ (reference sequence). The CDR3 has 15 amino acids.

This clonotype was picked up many times. The rearrangement joins TRBV7-2 to TRBJ2-5; TRBD1 matches at 11 bases. CDR1 SGHTA and CDR2 FQGNSA come from the germline V gene. Trimming took 0 bases from V and 5 from J; bases not matched to a gene: 11. This CDR3 is built from 18 residues. This chain's CDR3 is CASSLAFGQGAGYETQYF. In DNA, the CDR3 is TGTGCCAGCAGCTTAGCGTTTGGACAGGGGGCTGGGTACGAGACCCAGTACTTC.

Details on this clonotype: A read error may explain this, as a much larger clone is one base away. The chain links TRBV20-1 to TRBJ2-3; D is uncertain. The CDR3 extends over 13 amino acids. Germline CDR1 DFQATT, CDR2 SNEGSKA (reference sequence). CDR3: CRARDMVADTQYF. The CDR3 DNA sequence: TGCAGGGCTAGAGATATGGTCGCAGATACGCAGTATTTT.

This clonotype was picked up many times. DNA for the CDR3: TGTGCCAGCAGATACATACTGAACACTGAAGCTTTCTTT. Its protein product is CASRYILNTEAFF. This chain uses TRBV2 with TRBJ1-1, with D hard to call. Trimming took 6 bases from V and 0 from J, leaving 8 bases between them. The CDR3 consists of 13 residues. Germline V gene sequence: CDR1 SNHLY, CDR2 FYNNEI.

V usage is TRBV4-3 and J usage is TRBJ1-1, with D tentatively TRBD1 (6 bases). Between the trimmed V and J ends, which lost 0 bases and 9 bases, there was a span of 11 bases. The CDR3 length is 13 residues. CDR1 and CDR2 from the germline V gene are LGHNA and YSLEER. CDR3 region: CASSQESGQKAFF. DNA of the CDR3: TGCGCCAGCAGCCAAGAGTCCGGACAGAAAGCTTTCTTT.

The table lists this clonotype with many counts. The chain recombines TRBV24-1 with TRBJ2-3; 7 bases match TRBD1. With V trimmed by 4 bases and J by 0 bases, 6 bases remained unmatched. This CDR3 has 16 amino acids. Germline CDR1 reads KGHDR; CDR2 reads SFDVKD. This CDR3 reads CATSDARDSSTDTQYF. The CDR3 coding sequence is TGTGCCACCAGTGACGCAAGGGACAGTAGCACAGATACGCAGTATTTT.

This clonotype has ten or more counts. The rearrangement links TRBV2 to TRBJ2-7; no clear D gene. V was cut by 6 bases and J by 2 bases, with 11 bases left in between. Germline CDR1 is SNHLY and CDR2 is FYNNEI. The CDR3 length is 13 residues. CDR3 nucleotide sequence: TGTGCCAGCAGCGGTAGTATTGCCTACGAGCAGTACTTC. Translating gives CASSGSIAYEQYF.

In regard to this clonotype: One end of the junction does not line up with germline, which may come from a read error. The CDR3 bases are TGTGCCAGCAGCCAAGATTATCTTCGAGGGGGAACCACAGATACGCAGTATTTC. Translating gives CASSQDYLRGGTTDTQYF. The V call is TRBV3-1, the J call TRBJ2-3, with D tentatively TRBD1 (6 bases). Germline assignment: CDR1 LGHDT and CDR2 YNNKEL (reference sequence). CDR3 length: 18 residues.